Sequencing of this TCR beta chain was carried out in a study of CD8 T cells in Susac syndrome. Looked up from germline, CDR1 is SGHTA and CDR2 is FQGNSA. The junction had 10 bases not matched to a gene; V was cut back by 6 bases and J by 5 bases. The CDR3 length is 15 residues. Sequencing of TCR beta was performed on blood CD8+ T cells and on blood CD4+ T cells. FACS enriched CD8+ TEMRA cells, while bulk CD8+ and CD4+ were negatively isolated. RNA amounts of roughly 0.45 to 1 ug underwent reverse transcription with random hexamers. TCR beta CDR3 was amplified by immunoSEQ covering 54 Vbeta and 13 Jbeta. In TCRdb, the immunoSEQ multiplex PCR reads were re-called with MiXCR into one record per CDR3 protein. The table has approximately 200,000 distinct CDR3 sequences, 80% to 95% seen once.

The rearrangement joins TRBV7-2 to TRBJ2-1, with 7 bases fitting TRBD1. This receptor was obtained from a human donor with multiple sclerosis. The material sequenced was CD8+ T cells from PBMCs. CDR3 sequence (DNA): TGTGCCAGCAGGCCCCAGGGGGAGTGGAACAATGAGCAGTTCTTC. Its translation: CASRPQGEWNNEQFF.